This entry lists 3 T cell receptor beta chains sequenced from one sample in a study of T cell repertoires in cytomegalovirus infection. TCRdb reprocessed the reads via MiXCR and lists one record per CDR3 protein. Among 200,000 to 300,000 distinct CDR3 sequences listed, roughly an eighth were seen once. The source material was PBMCs. The receptors were gathered from a human donor in good health (CMV status not recorded). Some clones in this sample may be carry-over from other donors' samples.

This rearrangement joins TRBV7-2 to TRBJ2-3; 13 bases align to TRBD2. V lost 1 base, J lost 2 bases, and 9 bases stayed unmatched. The CDR3 loop spans 19 amino acids. Germline assignment: CDR1 SGHTA and CDR2 FQGNSA. The CDR3 sequence is CASSLVSFGTSGDTDTQYF. The DNA of the CDR3 is TGTGCCAGCAGCTTAGTCTCTTTCGGGACTAGCGGGGACACAGATACGCAGTATTTT.

This clonotype was found many times. The gene calls are TRBV5-1 and TRBJ2-1, with a weak D call TRBD1 (6 bases). This CDR3 has 15 amino acids. The V gene's germline CDR1 is SGHRS and CDR2 YFSETQ. Trimming took 4 bases from V and 9 from J, leaving 20 bases between them. The CDR3 DNA reads as TGCGCCAGCAGCCCGATTATGGGGGCCTCCGGTGAGCAGTTCTTC. It translates to CASSPIMGASGEQFF.

This clonotype was observed at least ten times. The genes are TRBV7-2 and TRBJ2-7; 7 bases match TRBD1. Looked up from germline, CDR1 is SGHTA and CDR2 is FQGNSA. This CDR3 contains 16 residues. The trim removed 4 bases at V and 0 bases at J, leaving 9 bases unmatched. CDR3 loop: CASSSDGTAFSYEQYF. CDR3 nucleotides: TGTGCCAGCAGCTCAGACGGGACAGCCTTCTCCTACGAGCAGTACTTC.